A single sample is the source of the 3 T cell receptor beta chains below, sequenced in a study of blood T cell repertoires in COVID-19. Produced via immunoSEQ multiplex PCR; TCRdb's table is partial and in-frame only. This sample has roughly 300,000 clones, with approximately 90% found just once. What was sequenced was PBMCs or T cells enriched from blood (not recorded which). The receptors here all came from a woman in her forties with acute COVID-19.

The CDR3 protein is CASSLVPAGEQYF. As DNA, the CDR3 is TGTGCCAGCAGCTTGGTACCCGCAGGGGAGCAGTACTTC. The chain employs TRBV5-6 and TRBJ2-7, with TRBD1 as a possible D gene (5 bases). CDR1 and CDR2 (germline): SGHDT, YYEEEE. CDR3 length: 13 amino acids. Between the trimmed V and J ends, which lost 0 bases and 7 bases, there was a span of 11 bases.

The V call is TRBV11-3, the J call TRBJ2-1, with 10 bases matching TRBD1. CDR3 length: 16 amino acids. CDR1 is SGHNT and CDR2 is YENEEA in the germline V gene. Trimming removed 0 bases from V and 5 bases from J; junction bases left unmatched: 4. The CDR3 loop reads CASSLEGTGAHNEQFF. The CDR3 DNA sequence: TGTGCCAGCAGCTTAGAGGGGACAGGGGCTCACAATGAGCAGTTCTTC.

The chain is built from TRBV12-3 or TRBV12-4 and TRBJ1-1, with 7 nucleotides matching TRBD1. The CDR3 contains 13 residues. Unmatched junction bases numbered 5, after V lost 9 bases and J lost 1 base. The CDR3 protein is CASQGDSNTEAFF. CDR3 coding DNA: TGTGCCAGTCAGGGGGATTCGAACACTGAAGCTTTCTTT.